A single sample gave rise to the 5 T cell receptor beta chains below, sequenced in a study of shared clonotypes between healthy human individuals. This table comes from immunoSEQ multiplex PCR, and its TCRdb copy is limited to in-frame clones, with some not included. The table has about a million clones, around 74% seen once. The source material was memory CD4+ T cells sorted from blood. The subset here: CD45RA-negative fraction. Receptors originate from a man younger than 35 in good health.

This clone was counted once. The CDR3, as DNA: TGTGCCAGCAGGACCAGGGGGGCCACAGATACGCAGTATTTT. It yields the protein CASRTRGATDTQYF. V is TRBV6-1 and J is TRBJ2-3, with a tentative D call TRBD1 (7 bases). In germline, CDR1 is MNHNS, CDR2 SASEGT. The CDR3 length is 14 residues. V gave up 6 bases and J gave up 2 bases, with 12 bases separating them.

The V call is TRBV7-2, the J call TRBJ1-2; 9 positions match TRBD1. Germline V gene sequence: CDR1 SGHTA, CDR2 FQGNSA. Losses at the gene ends were 5 bases for V and 3 bases for J; bases not matched to a gene: 4. CDR3 size: 14 residues. CDR3 amino acids: CASSPDRGDYGYTF. CDR3 DNA sequence: TGTGCCAGCAGCCCCGACAGGGGGGACTATGGCTACACCTTC.

The genes are TRBV21-1 and TRBJ2-2; the table assigns TRBD2, which was not confirmed against the DNA. TRBV21-1 is termed a pseudogene. The CDR3 loop spans 19 amino acids. The CDR3 DNA follows: TGTGCCAGCAGCAATACGTACTCTCGTAGCGGGGAATACACCGGGGAGCTGTTTTTT. This sequence encodes CASSNTYSRSGEYTGELFF.

CDR3 region: CASSPPDLVGETQYF. In DNA, the CDR3 is TGTGCCAGCAGCCCCCCGGACTTGGTGGGGGAGACCCAGTACTTC. The chain recombines TRBV25-1 with TRBJ2-5, with D possibly matching TRBD2 (5 bases). V dropped 6 bases and J dropped 5 bases, with 19 bases sitting between them. Germline V lookup: CDR1 MGHDK, CDR2 SYGVNS. The CDR3 sequence is 15 residues long.

The chain links TRBV7-9 to TRBJ2-1, with D perhaps matching TRBD2 (6 bases). Germline CDR1 is SEHNR and CDR2 is FQNEAQ (reference sequence). The ends were cut back, 2 bases at V and 0 bases at J, with 17 bases in the middle. This CDR3 spans 18 amino acids. The CDR3 DNA follows: TGTGCCAGCAGCTTAAGTCTGGCGGGATGGAGCTCCTACAATGAGCAGTTCTTC. Protein sequence: CASSLSLAGWSSYNEQFF.